The rows below give T cell receptor beta chains drawn from one sample of a study of shared clonotypes between healthy human individuals. Assay used: immunoSEQ multiplex PCR; TCRdb lists only in-frame clones, some missing. The data contain 450,000 to 500,000 clones, less than 80% of them singletons. Sequencing was performed on PBMCs. All receptors come from a woman aged 35 to 49 in good health. Some clones in this sample may be carry-over from other donors' samples. Each CDR3 is given with its conserved first and last residue. D genes are given only for firm matches. Size values are once, few and many counts, or a class for expanded clones, and some rows have none.

13	-	TRBV7-9	-	TRBJ2-1	TGTGCCAGCCGCTCTTGGGGGGACAATGAGCAGTTCTTC	CASRSWGDNEQFF
15	-	TRBV4-1	TRBD2	TRBJ2-7	TGCGCCAGCAGCCAAATAGCGGGAGGCGACTACGAGCAGTACTTC	CASSQIAGGDYEQYF
17	-	TRBV6-1	TRBD2	TRBJ2-3	TGTGCCAGCAGTGAAGTCCTAGCGGGAGTGGGGGGGAATACGCAGTATTTT	CASSEVLAGVGGNTQYF
17	many	TRBV27	TRBD2	TRBJ2-1	TGTGCCAGCAGTCTCCCAATAGCGGGAGGAGGGGTCAATGAGCAGTTCTTC	CASSLPIAGGGVNEQFF
17	-	TRBV9	TRBD2	TRBJ2-1	TGTGCCAGCAGCGTAATGGGTAGCGGGAGGGCCAAGAATGAGCAGTTCTTC	CASSVMGSGRAKNEQFF
13	-	TRBV9	-	TRBJ1-1	TGTGCCAGCAGCACACAGCGGAACACTGAAGCTTTCTTT	CASSTQRNTEAFF
13	-	TRBV6-5	TRBD2	TRBJ2-3	TGTGCCAGCAAGGGACTAATGATGGATACGCAGTATTTT	CASKGLMMDTQYF
14	-	TRBV6-1	-	TRBJ1-1	TGTGCCAGCAGTGGTCCTGGTGGGGCCGCTGAAGCTTTCTTT	CASSGPGGAAEAFF
12	-	TRBV6-1	-	TRBJ1-5	TGTGCCAGCAGGAGGGGGGTTCAGCCCCAGCATTTT	CASRRGVQPQHF
15	-	TRBV18	TRBD1	TRBJ2-7	TGTGCCAGCTCACCACGACAGGGGGGATCCTACGAGCAGTACTTC	CASSPRQGGSYEQYF
17	-	TRBV30	-	TRBJ1-1	TGTGCCTGGAGTGGGATCAGGGACGAAGAAGCGAACACTGAAGCTTTCTTT	CAWSGIRDEEANTEAFF
12	-	TRBV28	TRBD2	TRBJ2-7	TGTGCCAGCAGCTCCGGGACTAGTGAGCAGTACTTC	CASSSGTSEQYF
15	-	TRBV5-4	-	TRBJ2-7	TGTGCCAGCAGCTTGGCCGGGGGGCTTACCTACGAGCAGTACTTC	CASSLAGGLTYEQYF
12	-	TRBV10-2	-	TRBJ2-7	TGCGCCAGCAGTGTCCCCTCCACTGTTAAGTACTTC	CASSVPSTVKYF
15	-	TRBV2	-	TRBJ1-5	TGTGCCAGCAGTGAATGGGAAGGGGGCAATCAGCCCCAGCATTTT	CASSEWEGGNQPQHF
14	-	TRBV6-6	TRBD1	TRBJ2-2	TGTGCCATCAGGGGACAGGGAAAGGGCGGGGAGCTGTTTTTT	CAIRGQGKGGELFF
13	few	TRBV7-7	-	TRBJ1-1	TGTGCTAGCAGCTCGACGGTTGACACTGAAGCTTTCTTT	CASSSTVDTEAFF
13	-	TRBV29-1	TRBD2	TRBJ2-7	TGCAGCGCTTTCAAAGCGGGAGGGGAAGAGCAGTACTTC	CSAFKAGGEEQYF
14	-	TRBV6-5	TRBD1	TRBJ2-7	TGTGCCAGCAGTTACCTTGGACAGGGGGACGAGCAGTACTTC	CASSYLGQGDEQYF
16	-	TRBV6-6	-	TRBJ1-3	TGTGCCAGCAGTTACGGACAGATAGACTCTGGAAACACCATATATTTT	CASSYGQIDSGNTIYF
18	-	TRBV5-1	-	TRBJ1-4	TGCGCCAGCAGCTCCCCCCAAGGGGTCCTCAGAGGGGATGAAAAACTGTTTTTT	CASSSPQGVLRGDEKLFF
14	once	TRBV18	-	TRBJ2-2	TGTGCCAGCTCAGAGCGACCTACCGGAGGGGAGCTGTTTTTT	CASSERPTGGELFF